Reported below is one T cell receptor beta chain. This clone was picked up one time. No cognate antigen has been identified for it. Base qualities were left out, and no much larger clone turns up one base away. The immunoSEQ Assay, a bias-controlled multiplex PCR, was used to amplify TCRbeta CDR3 regions from genomic DNA. On the authors' methods: Within the assay, amplification of reference gene primers was used to estimate how many nucleated cells each sample contained. To quantify the absolute abundance of each unique TCRbeta CDR3 rearrangement, sequence reads were collapsed and filtered. For each sample, productive Simpson clonality was calculated as the square root of Simpson's diversity index across productive rearrangements. Held by TCRdb, this immuneACCESS table contains in-frame sequences only and omits some clones. Under half of the omission traces to an unresolved V gene where checked; the cause of the rest is unknown. D and trimming were read from the DNA, whereas the V and J calls and clone size are those reported in that table. The sample contains roughly 250,000 clones, 80% to 95% of them found a single time. The top ten constitute under 2.5% of the sample.

These data originate in a study of blood T cell repertoires in COVID-19 (dated by TCRdb to 2018 to 2021). In terms of the full investigation: The collaborator samples originated in the United States, Italy and Spain and spanned the acute and convalescent phases of COVID-19. The material from the prospective study consisted of cDNA or gDNA derived from T cells, B-cell-depleted T cells, or PBMCs. HLA class I and class II types, where available, came from metadata supplied by the sample provider rather than from assay-based typing. Samples came from the ongoing ImmuneRACE study (first 160 participants) plus 1,254 subjects from 6 global collaborators. Deeply sampled blood TCRbeta repertoires from subjects exposed to, actively infected with, or recovered from COVID-19 were included in the dataset. The repertoires were made available in a free public database intended to serve as a resource for research on the immune response to SARS-CoV-2. A de-identified subject ID, COVID-19 status, age in years and sex were almost always included in the sample metadata. The study at large found these results: How much clinical and demographic metadata was included differed by source and by participant, and the metadata was provided uncurated.

From its cysteine to its phenylalanine, the CDR3 spans 15 amino acids. CDR3 DNA only is kept here, 45 bases in frame from base 1. The germline V end is reduced by 6 bases and the J end by 1 base; junction bases left unmatched: 8. CDR1 is given as LNHDA and CDR2 as SQIVND, both from the germline V gene (reference sequence). Participants in the prospective study were enrolled through a virtual design, were aged roughly 18 to 90 years, and lived in 24 United States geographic areas. In the prospective study, cohorts were assigned on the basis of participant-reported clinical history obtained from a screening survey and a study questionnaire. Recovered participants in ImmuneRACE Cohort 3 were defined by two consecutive negative NP/OP PCR tests, clearance by a healthcare professional, or resolution of symptoms. In the prospective study, whole blood, serum and a nasopharyngeal or oropharyngeal swab were collected from each participant by mobile phlebotomists. Participants in the prospective study had the option to provide additional blood draws and questionnaires over a roughly 2-month period. Prospective study blood samples were shipped either frozen or at room temperature before DNA extraction.

This receptor was obtained from a woman younger than 30 who had recovered from COVID-19. Sequencing input: PBMCs or T cells enriched from blood (not recorded which). This sequence uses TRBV19 and TRBJ1-1; TRBD1 agrees with 7 junctional bases. The DNA sequence is TGTGCCAGTAGGAAAGACAGGGTAACGAACACTGAAGCTTTCTTT. It translates to CASRKDRVTNTEAFF. Full variable domain (CDR3 extended with the reference TRBV19 and TRBJ1-1 proteins): DGGITQSPKYLFRKEGQNVTLSCEQNLNHDAMYWYRQDPGQGLRLIYYSQIVNDFQKGDIAEGYSVSREKKESFPLTVTSAQKNPTAFYLCASRKDRVTNTEAFFGQGTRLTVV.